At least ten counts were recorded for the clone carrying this TCR beta chain. There are 11 residues in the CDR3. V was trimmed by 5 bases and J by 6 bases, leaving 4 bases between them. Germline lookup yields CDR1 SGHTA and CDR2 FQGNSA. Alpha and beta chains were covered, as first-strand cDNA relied on TRAV- and TRBV-specific primers. TCR amplification involved 15 to 25 PCR cycles with a constant-region primer and V-primer adapter. TCRdb fed the reads into MiXCR, producing one record per CDR3 protein. The sample has approximately 84,000 distinct CDR3 sequences; over 15% are singletons. The data originate from a study of low-dose radiotherapy and immunotherapy resistance in tumors. Whole-study context: Members of Cohort 1 were treated with 0.5 Gy per fraction every 2 weeks. The prescribed total PTV dose was 6.5 Gy. Participants were given intravenous cyclophosphamide 200 mg/m2 every two weeks, one day before radiation and immunotherapy.

The time point denotes: before trial treatment. The V gene is TRBV7-2, the J gene TRBJ2-2; no reliable D call. This specimen consisted of PBMCs, obtained before treatment. The origin of this receptor is a male donor with prostate cancer. CDR3 nucleotides: TGTGCCAGCAGCCCATCCGGGGAGCTGTTTTTT. Translation gives CASSPSGELFF.